Each of the 19 T cell receptor beta chains below was sequenced from the same sample in a study of control samples from healthy donors and cancer patients. Sequenced by immunoSEQ multiplex PCR; TCRdb stores in-frame clones only, minus some. The sample yields about 89,000 clones, roughly nine tenths seen once. Sequenced sample: blood. These TCRs come from a young man in good health.

The rearrangement uses TRBV2 and TRBJ2-3; TRBD2 agrees at 9 bases. J was trimmed by 6 bases and V by 8 bases; bases with no gene match: 6. The V gene's germline CDR1 is SNHLY and CDR2 FYNNEI. This CDR3 spans 13 amino acids. CDR3 DNA: TGTGCCAGCGCCCTAGCGGGGCGGGATACGCAGTATTTT. This encodes CASALAGRDTQYF.

The CDR3 bases are TGTGCCAGCCAGCTTTGGGACAGTAACTATGGCTACACCTTC. Protein product: CASQLWDSNYGYTF. The genes are TRBV7-9 and TRBJ1-2; 7 positions match TRBD1. Germline lookup yields CDR1 SEHNR and CDR2 FQNEAQ (reference sequence). After removal of 8 bases from V and 1 base from J, the junction contained 7 bases not matched to a gene. CDR3 length: 14 residues.

The gene calls are TRBV7-9 and TRBJ2-5; TRBD1 might be the D (5 bases). Per germline, CDR1 SEHNR and CDR2 FQNEAQ (reference sequence). The CDR3 is 13 residues long. The V gene lost 5 bases and the J gene lost 2 bases, with 9 bases spanning the gap. CDR3 sequence (DNA): TGTGCCAGCAGCCAGGGTTTACAAGAGACCCAGTACTTC. It is translated as CASSQGLQETQYF. Complete variable domain (other parts from reference TRBV7-9 and TRBJ2-5): DTGVSQNPRHKITKRGQNVTFRCDPISEHNRLYWYRQTLGQGPEFLTYFQNEAQLEKSRLLSDRFSAERPKGSFSTLEIQRTEQGDSAMYLCASSQGLQETQYFGPGTRLLVL.

This rearrangement joins TRBV6-5 to TRBJ1-2, with a weak D call TRBD1 (6 bases). This CDR3 has 13 amino acids. V lost 2 bases, J lost 6 bases, and 10 bases lay in between. Germline V CDR1 and CDR2: MNHEY, SVGAGI. CDR3 protein: CASSYGGAHGYTF. As DNA, the CDR3 is TGTGCCAGCAGTTACGGGGGGGCTCATGGCTACACCTTC.

The chain has TRBV2 and TRBJ2-1, with TRBD1 matching 9 bases. Germline V gene data show CDR1 as SNHLY and CDR2 as FYNNEI. The V gene end was trimmed by 6 bases and the J gene end by 5 bases; junction bases not matched to a gene: 8. This CDR3 contains 15 residues. The CDR3 protein is CASRTRQGGNNEQFF. The CDR3 DNA is TGTGCCAGCAGGACGCGACAGGGGGGGAACAATGAGCAGTTCTTC.

The chain uses TRBV5-1 and TRBJ2-2; perhaps TRBD2 as D (5 bases). The germline V gene has CDR1 SGHRS and CDR2 YFSETQ. The CDR3 consists of 14 residues. Trimming stripped 2 bases from V and 6 bases from J, with 11 bases between. The CDR3 bases are TGCGCCAGCAGCTTCGTCCGGGGTGCCGGGGAGCTGTTTTTT. It specifies CASSFVRGAGELFF.

This clone was observed once. J is TRBJ2-7 and V is TRBV10-3, with 10 bases identical to TRBD1. Germline V lookup: CDR1 ENHRY, CDR2 SYGVKD. This CDR3 contains 14 residues. The chain's CDR3 is CAISEGFRTGGLSV. Here the CDR3 DNA reads TGTGCCATCAGTGAAGGGTTTCGGACAGGGGGTCTCTCCGTC.

V and J are TRBV27 and TRBJ1-3; 9 nucleotides agree with TRBD1. Trimming took 5 bases from V and 4 from J; bases not matched to a gene: 9. CDR1 and CDR2 (germline): MNHEY, SMNVEV (reference sequence). The CDR3 runs to 16 residues. Here the CDR3 DNA reads TGTGCCAGCAGTCCGATCAACAGGGGGCAGGGAAACACCATATATTTT. Its translation: CASSPINRGQGNTIYF.

This chain uses TRBV10-1 with TRBJ2-7, with 7 bases aligning to TRBD1. This CDR3 region has 13 residues. J gave up 6 bases and V 7 bases, and 9 bases lay outside the gene matches. Germline CDR1 is WNHNN and CDR2 is SYGVQD (reference sequence). CDR3 sequence: CASTRVPGGEQYV. The CDR3 region has the DNA TGCGCCAGCACCCGGGTGCCAGGGGGCGAGCAGTACGTC.

The rearrangement uses TRBV21-1 and TRBJ1-5. TRBV21-1 is a pseudogene locus. The CDR3 extends over 14 amino acids. DNA of the CDR3: TGTGCCATCACATACCTCATGGGGGTTCAGCCCCAGCATTTT. Translation: CAITYLMGVQPQHF.

This chain uses TRBV4-1 with TRBJ2-6; possibly TRBD1 or TRBD2 for D (5 bases each). The CDR3 runs 19 residues. Trimming removed 4 bases from V and 0 bases from J, with 19 bases in between. The germline V gene has CDR1 MGHRA and CDR2 YSYEKL. The CDR3 coding sequence is TGCGCCAGCAGCCGAATAGCCCGGGACGGACGCTCTGGGGCCAACGTCCTGACTTTC. Amino acid sequence: CASSRIARDGRSGANVLTF.

This clone was observed a single time. The V gene is TRBV4-1, the J gene TRBJ1-1; 8 bases fit TRBD1. The CDR3 extends over 16 amino acids. CDR1 and CDR2 (germline): MGHRA, YSYEKL. V lost 4 bases, J lost 0 bases, and 7 bases stayed unmatched. The CDR3 protein is CASSLGQGAMNTEAFF. CDR3 nucleotide sequence: TGCGCCAGCAGCCTCGGACAGGGAGCAATGAACACTGAAGCTTTCTTT.

The chain recombines TRBV10-3 with TRBJ2-1; 10 bases agree with TRBD1. The germline CDR1 and CDR2 sequences are ENHRY and SYGVKD. The CDR3 has 14 amino acids. Trimming removed 6 bases from V and 7 bases from J; junction bases left unmatched: 6. CDR3 bases: TGTGCCATCAGATGGGACAGGGGAGCGAATGAGCAGTTCTTC. It is translated as CAIRWDRGANEQFF.

This clone is a singleton in its sample. This sequence joins TRBV5-4 and TRBJ2-5; D is unclear. The CDR3 runs 14 residues. The germline V gene has CDR1 SGHNT and CDR2 YYREEE (reference sequence). Deletions cut 0 bases from V and 5 bases from J, with 11 bases between. The CDR3 protein is CASSLEVMGETQYF. DNA of the CDR3: TGTGCCAGCAGCTTGGAGGTCATGGGGGAGACCCAGTACTTC.

This chain uses TRBV27 with TRBJ2-1; 8 nucleotides match TRBD2. The ends lost 4 bases at V and 0 bases at J; junction bases unmatched: 2. Germline-derived CDR1 and CDR2 are MNHEY and SMNVEV (reference sequence). The CDR3 is made up of 15 amino acids. DNA of the CDR3: TGTGCCAGCAGTTCCGGGACTAGCTCCTACAATGAGCAGTTCTTC. This codes for CASSSGTSSYNEQFF.

This sequence joins TRBV15 and TRBJ2-7, with 9 bases lining up with TRBD1. Trimming cost V 2 bases and J 5 bases; bases outside gene matches: 4. Looked up from germline, CDR1 is LNHNV and CDR2 is YYDKDF (reference sequence). This CDR3 is built from 14 residues. The CDR3 DNA reads as TGTGCCACCAGCAGACCTGGGACAGGGAACGAGCAGTACTTC. Its protein product is CATSRPGTGNEQYF.

The chain couples TRBV9 to TRBJ1-1; D may be TRBD1 (6 bases). Germline lookup yields CDR1 SGDLS and CDR2 YYNGEE. V was shortened by 0 bases and J by 5 bases, with 14 bases between the two germline ends. The CDR3 extends over 15 amino acids. For the CDR3, the DNA is TGTGCCAGCAGCGTAGGTGGAGGGGGGAAGACTGAAGCTTTCTTT. Translation: CASSVGGGGKTEAFF.

This rearrangement joins TRBV18 to TRBJ2-2; tentatively, D is TRBD1 (6 bases). The length of the CDR3 is 17 residues. Germline lookup yields CDR1 KGHSH and CDR2 LQKENI. V was shortened by 6 bases and J by 4 bases, with 21 bases between the two germline ends. CDR3 amino acids: CASSPNRAQISTGELFF. CDR3 in DNA: TGTGCCAGCTCCCCGAACAGGGCCCAGATATCCACCGGGGAGCTGTTTTTT.

The V gene is TRBV9, the J gene TRBJ1-6, with 9 bases fitting TRBD1. Per germline, CDR1 SGDLS and CDR2 YYNGEE. V shed 4 bases and J 7 bases; nucleotides not matched to a gene: 6. This CDR3 is 15 amino acids long. CDR3 residues: CASSPWDRVNSPLHF. The CDR3 bases are TGTGCCAGCAGCCCATGGGACAGGGTCAATTCACCCCTCCACTTT.